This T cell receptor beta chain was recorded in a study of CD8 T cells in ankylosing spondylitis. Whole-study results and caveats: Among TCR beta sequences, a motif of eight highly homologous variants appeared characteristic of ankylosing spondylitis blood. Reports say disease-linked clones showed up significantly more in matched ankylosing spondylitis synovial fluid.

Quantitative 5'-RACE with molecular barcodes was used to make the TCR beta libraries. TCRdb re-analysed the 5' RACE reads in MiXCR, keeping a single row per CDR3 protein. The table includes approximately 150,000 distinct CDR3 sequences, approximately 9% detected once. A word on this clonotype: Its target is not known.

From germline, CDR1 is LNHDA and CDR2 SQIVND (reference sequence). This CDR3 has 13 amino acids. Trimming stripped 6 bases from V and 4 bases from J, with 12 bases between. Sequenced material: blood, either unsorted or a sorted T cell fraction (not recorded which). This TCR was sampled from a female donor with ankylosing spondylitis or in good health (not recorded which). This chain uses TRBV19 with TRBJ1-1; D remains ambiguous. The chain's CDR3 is CASSGPEGTEAFF. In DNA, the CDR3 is TGTGCCAGTAGCGGGCCTGAGGGCACTGAAGCTTTCTTT.